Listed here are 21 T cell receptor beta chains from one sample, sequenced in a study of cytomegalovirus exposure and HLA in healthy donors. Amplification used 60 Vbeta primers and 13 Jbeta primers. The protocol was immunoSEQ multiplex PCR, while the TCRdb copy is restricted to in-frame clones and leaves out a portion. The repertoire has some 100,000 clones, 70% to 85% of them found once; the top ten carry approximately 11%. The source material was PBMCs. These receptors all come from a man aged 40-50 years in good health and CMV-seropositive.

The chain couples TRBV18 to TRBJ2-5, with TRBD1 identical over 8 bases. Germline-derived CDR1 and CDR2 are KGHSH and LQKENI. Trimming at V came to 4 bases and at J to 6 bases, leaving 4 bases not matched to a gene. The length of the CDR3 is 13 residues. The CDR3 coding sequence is TGTGCCAGCTCACTGGGACAGGACCAGACCCAGTACTTC. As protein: CASSLGQDQTQYF.

CDR3 sequence: CASSQGQGFTYGYTF. The CDR3 DNA reads TGTGCCAGCAGCCAAGGACAGGGGTTTACCTATGGCTACACCTTC. This chain connects TRBV28 to TRBJ1-2, with TRBD1 matching over 9 bases. The V gene end was trimmed by 6 bases and the J gene end by 4 bases; junction bases not matched to a gene: 9. The CDR3 loop spans 15 amino acids. In germline, CDR1 is MDHEN, CDR2 SYDVKM.

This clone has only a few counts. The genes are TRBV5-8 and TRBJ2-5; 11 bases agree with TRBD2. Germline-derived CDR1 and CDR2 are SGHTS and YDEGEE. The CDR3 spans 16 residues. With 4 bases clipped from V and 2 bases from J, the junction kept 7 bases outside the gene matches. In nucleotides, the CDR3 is TGTGCCAGCAGCATGGCCGGGACTAGCGGACAAGAGACCCAGTACTTC. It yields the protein CASSMAGTSGQETQYF.

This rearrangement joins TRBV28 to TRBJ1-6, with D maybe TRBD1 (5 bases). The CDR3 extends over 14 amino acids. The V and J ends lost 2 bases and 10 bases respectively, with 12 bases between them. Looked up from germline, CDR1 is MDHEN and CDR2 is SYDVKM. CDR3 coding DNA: TGTGCCAGCAGTTTAGGGCAGGGCCAGTCACCCCTCCACTTT. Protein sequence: CASSLGQGQSPLHF.

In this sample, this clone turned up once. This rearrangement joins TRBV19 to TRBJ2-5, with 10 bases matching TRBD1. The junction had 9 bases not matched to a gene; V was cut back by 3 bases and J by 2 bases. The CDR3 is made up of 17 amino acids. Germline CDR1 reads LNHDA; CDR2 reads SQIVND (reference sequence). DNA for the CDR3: TGTGCCAGTAGTATTCGGACAGGGGGTAGAGTACAAGAGACCCAGTACTTC. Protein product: CASSIRTGGRVQETQYF.

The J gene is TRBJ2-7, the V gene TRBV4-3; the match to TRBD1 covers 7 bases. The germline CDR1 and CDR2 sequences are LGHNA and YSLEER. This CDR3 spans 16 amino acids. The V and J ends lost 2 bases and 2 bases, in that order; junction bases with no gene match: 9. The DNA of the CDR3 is TGCGCCAGCAGCCAATGGCAGGCAGACAGGGCCTACGAGCAGTACTTC. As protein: CASSQWQADRAYEQYF.

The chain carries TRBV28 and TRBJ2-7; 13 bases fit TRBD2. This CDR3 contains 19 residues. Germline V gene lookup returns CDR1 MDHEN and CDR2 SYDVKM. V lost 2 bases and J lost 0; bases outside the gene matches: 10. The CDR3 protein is CASSLTSGGAILSSYEQYF. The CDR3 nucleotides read TGTGCCAGCAGTTTAACTAGCGGGGGGGCCATCCTGAGCTCCTACGAGCAGTACTTC.

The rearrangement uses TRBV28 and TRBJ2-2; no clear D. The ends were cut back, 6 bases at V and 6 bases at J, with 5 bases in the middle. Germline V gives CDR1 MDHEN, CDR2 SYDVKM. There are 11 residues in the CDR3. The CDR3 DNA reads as TGTGCCAGCAGACAGCCCGGGGAGCTGTTTTTT. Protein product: CASRQPGELFF.

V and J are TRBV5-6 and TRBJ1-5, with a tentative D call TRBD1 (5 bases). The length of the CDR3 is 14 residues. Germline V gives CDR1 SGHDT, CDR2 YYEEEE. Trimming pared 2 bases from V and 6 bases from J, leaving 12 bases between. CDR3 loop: CASSFGAVAQPQHF. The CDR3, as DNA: TGTGCCAGCAGCTTTGGGGCGGTGGCTCAGCCCCAGCATTTT.

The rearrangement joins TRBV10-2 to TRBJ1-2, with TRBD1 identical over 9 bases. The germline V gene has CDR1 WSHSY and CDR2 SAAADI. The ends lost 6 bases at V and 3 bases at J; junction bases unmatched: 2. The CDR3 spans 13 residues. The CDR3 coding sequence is TGCGCCAGCAGCAGGGACAGGGACTATGGCTACACCTTC. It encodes CASSRDRDYGYTF.

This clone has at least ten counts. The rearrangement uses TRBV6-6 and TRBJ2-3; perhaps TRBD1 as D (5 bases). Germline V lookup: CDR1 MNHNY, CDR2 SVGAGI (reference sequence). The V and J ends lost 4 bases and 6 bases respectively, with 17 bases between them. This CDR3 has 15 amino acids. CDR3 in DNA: TGTGCCAGCAGTTTCGCAGGGTCGGAGTGGGATACGCAGTATTTT. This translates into CASSFAGSEWDTQYF.

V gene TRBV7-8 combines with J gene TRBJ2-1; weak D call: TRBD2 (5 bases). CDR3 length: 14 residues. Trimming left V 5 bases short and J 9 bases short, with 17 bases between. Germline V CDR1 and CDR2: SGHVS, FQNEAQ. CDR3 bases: TGTGCCAGCAGCCTCAGTGGGGAGTCGGGTGAGCAGTTCTTC. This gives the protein CASSLSGESGEQFF.

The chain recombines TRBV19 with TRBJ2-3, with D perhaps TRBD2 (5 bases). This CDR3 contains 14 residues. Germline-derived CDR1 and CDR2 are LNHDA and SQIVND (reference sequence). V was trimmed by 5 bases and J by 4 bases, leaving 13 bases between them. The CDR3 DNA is TGTGCCAGTAGTGCCCCGGGCGGGCCAGATACGCAGTATTTT. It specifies CASSAPGGPDTQYF. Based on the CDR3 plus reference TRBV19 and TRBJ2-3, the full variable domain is DGGITQSPKYLFRKEGQNVTLSCEQNLNHDAMYWYRQDPGQGLRLIYYSQIVNDFQKGDIAEGYSVSREKKESFPLTVTSAQKNPTAFYLCASSAPGGPDTQYFGPGTRLTVL.

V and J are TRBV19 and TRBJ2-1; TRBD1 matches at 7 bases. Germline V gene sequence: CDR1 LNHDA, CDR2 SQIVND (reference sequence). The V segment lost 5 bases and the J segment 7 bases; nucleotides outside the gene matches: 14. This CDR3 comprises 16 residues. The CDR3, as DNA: TGTGCCAGTAGTCGGTCGGGACCCCGACAGGGAAATGAGCAGTTCTTC. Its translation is CASSRSGPRQGNEQFF.

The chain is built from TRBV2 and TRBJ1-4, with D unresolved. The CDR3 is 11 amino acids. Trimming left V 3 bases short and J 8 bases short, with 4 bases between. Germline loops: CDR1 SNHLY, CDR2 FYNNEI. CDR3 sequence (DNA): TGTGCCAGCAGTGAGGCCGAAAAACTGTTTTTT. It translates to CASSEAEKLFF.

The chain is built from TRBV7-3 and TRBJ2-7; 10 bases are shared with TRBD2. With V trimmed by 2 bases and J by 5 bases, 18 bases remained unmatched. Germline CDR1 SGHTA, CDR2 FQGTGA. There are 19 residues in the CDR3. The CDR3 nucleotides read TGTGCCAGCAGCTTACGACCCCTGGGACTAGCGAATTGGGCTAACGAGCAGTACTTC. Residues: CASSLRPLGLANWANEQYF. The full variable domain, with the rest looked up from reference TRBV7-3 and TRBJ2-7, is GAGVSQTPSNKVTEKGKYVELRCDPISGHTALYWYRQSLGQGPEFLIYFQGTGAADDSGLPNDRFFAVRPEGSVSTLKIQRTERGDSAVYLCASSLRPLGLANWANEQYFGPGTRLTVT.

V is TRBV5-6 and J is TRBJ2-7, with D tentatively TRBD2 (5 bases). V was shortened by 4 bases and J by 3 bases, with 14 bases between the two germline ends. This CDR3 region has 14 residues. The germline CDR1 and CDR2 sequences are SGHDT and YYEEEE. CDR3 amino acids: CASSPGTVSYEQYF. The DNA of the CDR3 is TGTGCCAGCAGCCCGGGAACAGTCAGCTACGAGCAGTACTTC.

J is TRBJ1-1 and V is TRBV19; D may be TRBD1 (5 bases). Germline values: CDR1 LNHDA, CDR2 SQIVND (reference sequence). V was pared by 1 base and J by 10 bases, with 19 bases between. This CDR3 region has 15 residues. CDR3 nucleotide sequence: TGTGCCAGTAGTATAGCCGGCGGTCGGGGGAGGCTAGCTTTCTTT. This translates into CASSIAGGRGRLAFF.

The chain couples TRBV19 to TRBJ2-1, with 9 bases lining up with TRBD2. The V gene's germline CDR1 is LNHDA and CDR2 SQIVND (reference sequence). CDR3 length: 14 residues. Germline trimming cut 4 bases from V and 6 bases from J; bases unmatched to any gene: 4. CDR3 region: CASSKRGEVNEQFF. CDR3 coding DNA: TGTGCCAGTAGTAAGCGGGGGGAGGTCAATGAGCAGTTCTTC.

The CDR3 here is CASATGGNTEAFF. As DNA, the CDR3 is TGTGCCAGCGCGACAGGGGGGAACACTGAAGCTTTCTTT. V usage is TRBV2 and J usage is TRBJ1-1; 9 bases match TRBD1. Germline CDR1 SNHLY, CDR2 FYNNEI. The V gene end was trimmed by 8 bases and the J gene end by 1 base; junction bases not matched to a gene: 2. The CDR3 is 13 residues long.

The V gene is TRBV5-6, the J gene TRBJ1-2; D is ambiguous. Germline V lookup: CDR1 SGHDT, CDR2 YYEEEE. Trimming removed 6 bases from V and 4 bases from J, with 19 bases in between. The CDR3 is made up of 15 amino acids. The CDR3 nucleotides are TGTGCCAGCAAACCTAGTATAGGGAGACTCTATGGCTACACCTTC. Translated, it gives CASKPSIGRLYGYTF.